The 3 T cell receptor beta chains below all came from one sample that was sequenced in a study of cytomegalovirus exposure and HLA in healthy donors. Only in-frame clones appear in the TCRdb table, and some are missing; sequencing was by immunoSEQ multiplex PCR. In the table there are approximately 39,000 clones, about 93% of which are singletons. Sequences were obtained from PBMCs. The receptors originated from a man in his late teens or twenties in good health and CMV-seronegative.

V and J are TRBV28 and TRBJ1-2, with D uncertain. Trimming removed 1 base at V and 1 base at J, with 7 bases between. Per germline, CDR1 MDHEN and CDR2 SYDVKM. The length of the CDR3 is 14 residues. The CDR3 DNA reads TGTGCCAGCAGTTTATATTCAGTTAACTATGGCTACACCTTC. Its translation is CASSLYSVNYGYTF.

The chain is built from TRBV28 and TRBJ1-5, with 7 nucleotides matching TRBD1. Per the germline V gene, CDR1 is MDHEN and CDR2 is SYDVKM. The CDR3 has 15 amino acids. V lost 5 bases, J lost 2 bases, and 6 bases stayed unmatched. The CDR3 DNA reads as TGTGCCAGCAGTCCCGTTGACAGGGGCAATCAGCCCCAGCATTTT. Its protein product is CASSPVDRGNQPQHF.

This chain links TRBV7-9 with TRBJ1-4; 7 bases map to TRBD1. The V gene end was trimmed by 3 bases and the J gene end by 8 bases; junction bases not matched to a gene: 6. Germline V gene lookup returns CDR1 SEHNR and CDR2 FQNEAQ (reference sequence). The CDR3 loop spans 14 amino acids. The DNA for the CDR3 is TGTGCCAGCAGCTTCGAAGGGGGCCGGGAAAAACTGTTTTTT. This sequence encodes CASSFEGGREKLFF.